This T cell receptor beta chain was captured by sequencing in a study of cytomegalovirus exposure and HLA in healthy donors. Per germline, CDR1 MNHNS and CDR2 SASEGT. V trimming: 0 bases; J trimming: 8 bases; junction bases outside the gene matches: 5. The CDR3 spans 15 residues. PCR amplification relied on 60 Vbeta primers (plus 13 Jbeta primers). Method: immunoSEQ multiplex PCR; TCRdb's copy keeps in-frame clones and lacks some. The data hold 100,000 to 150,000 clones, with approximately 80% observed a single time. Sequencing input: PBMCs. The chain is built from TRBV6-1 and TRBJ2-4, with 9 bases that match TRBD1. This TCR was recovered from a young woman in good health and CMV-seronegative. The CDR3 nucleotides read TGTGCCAGCAGTGAAGCCAACAGGGGGCGAGACATTCAGTACTTC. Translation gives CASSEANRGRDIQYF.